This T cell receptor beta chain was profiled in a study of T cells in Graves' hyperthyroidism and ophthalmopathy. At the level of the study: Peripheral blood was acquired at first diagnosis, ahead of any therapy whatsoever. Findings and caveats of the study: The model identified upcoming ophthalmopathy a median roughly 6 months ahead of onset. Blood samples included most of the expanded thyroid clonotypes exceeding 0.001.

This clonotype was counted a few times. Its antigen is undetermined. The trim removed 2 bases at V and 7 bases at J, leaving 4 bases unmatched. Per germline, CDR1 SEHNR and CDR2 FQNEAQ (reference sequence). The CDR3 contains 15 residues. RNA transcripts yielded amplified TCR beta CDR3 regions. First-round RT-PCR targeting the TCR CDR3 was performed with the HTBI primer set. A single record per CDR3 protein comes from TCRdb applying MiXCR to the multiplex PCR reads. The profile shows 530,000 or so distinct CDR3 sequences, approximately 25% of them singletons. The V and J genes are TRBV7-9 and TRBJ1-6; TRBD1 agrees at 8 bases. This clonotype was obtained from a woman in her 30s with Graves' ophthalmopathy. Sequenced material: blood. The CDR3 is CASSLRGQENSPLHF. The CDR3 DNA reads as TGTGCCAGCAGCTTACGGGGACAGGAAAATTCACCCCTCCACTTT.